The 16 T cell receptor beta chains listed next were all sequenced from one sample in a study of shared clonotypes between healthy human individuals. Data came from immunoSEQ multiplex PCR; TCRdb stores just in-frame clones and leaves some out. In the table there are over 850,000 clones, approximately 80% of which are singletons. Sequencing was done on a sample of memory CD4+ T cells from PBMCs. Subset: CD45RA-negative fraction. These receptors came from a man aged 18-30 years in good health. Some clones in this sample may be carry-over from other donors' samples.

The chain recombines TRBV6-1 with TRBJ1-2; possibly TRBD1 for D (5 bases). The CDR3 consists of 14 residues. Germline V gives CDR1 MNHNS, CDR2 SASEGT. Trimming removed 6 bases from V and 0 bases from J, with 11 bases in between. The CDR3 DNA is TGTGCCAGCAGCCCCCCCAGGGCTAACTATGGCTACACCTTC. It yields the protein CASSPPRANYGYTF.

V is TRBV7-3 and J is TRBJ2-1; 7 bases agree with TRBD2. V was clipped by 5 bases and J by 4 bases; unmatched bases: 8. The CDR3 is 15 amino acids. CDR1 and CDR2 (germline): SGHTA, FQGTGA. The CDR3 loop is CASSPRLAGYNEQFF. The CDR3 DNA follows: TGTGCCAGCAGCCCCCGTTTAGCGGGTTACAATGAGCAGTTCTTC.

Notes on this clone: One end of the junction is discordant with germline, which a read error may explain. Other DNA sequences within the sample encode an identical CDR3. This rearrangement joins TRBV7-8 to TRBJ2-7; D tentatively fits TRBD1 or TRBD2 (5 bases each). This CDR3 is 15 amino acids long. The germline gives CDR1 SGHVS, CDR2 FQNEAQ. CDR3 coding DNA: TGTGCCAGCAGTTTAGGGACGGGCAGCTCCTACGAGCAGTACTTC. Its translation is CASSLGTGSSYEQYF.

This clone was detected once. The chain couples TRBV9 to TRBJ1-1; D call uncertain. CDR3 size: 14 residues. The V end lost 0 bases, the J end lost 3 bases, and 9 bases lay between the germline ends. CDR1 SGDLS and CDR2 YYNGEE come from the germline V gene. CDR3 DNA sequence: TGTGCCAGCAGCGTAGATGGGAGGGACACTGAAGCTTTCTTT. Its protein product is CASSVDGRDTEAFF.

The CDR3 is CASSIDRLAGAPYEQYF. The DNA of the CDR3 is TGTGCCAGTAGTATAGATCGTCTAGCGGGTGCGCCCTACGAGCAGTACTTC. The chain is built from TRBV19 and TRBJ2-7; the match to TRBD2 covers 8 bases. The CDR3 length is 17 residues. With 0 bases clipped from V and 2 bases from J, the junction kept 9 bases outside the gene matches. Per germline, CDR1 LNHDA and CDR2 SQIVND (reference sequence).

On this clone itself: Within the sample, other DNA sequences also encode this same CDR3. The chain has TRBV18 and TRBJ2-7; TRBD2 matches at 7 bases. The V gene end was trimmed by 0 bases and the J gene end by 7 bases; junction bases not matched to a gene: 0. There are 12 residues in the CDR3. CDR1 is KGHSH and CDR2 is LQKENI in the germline V gene. CDR3 in amino acids: CASSPPGGEQYF. The CDR3 DNA reads TGTGCCAGCTCACCACCGGGGGGGGAGCAGTACTTC.

This rearrangement joins TRBV6-5 to TRBJ1-2; no definite D call. Germline-derived CDR1 and CDR2 are MNHEY and SVGAGI. The CDR3 length is 14 residues. The V and J ends lost 6 bases and 3 bases respectively, with 14 bases between them. CDR3 nucleotide sequence: TGTGCCAGCAGCCACCCGGGAGGGTACTATGGCTACACCTTC. As protein: CASSHPGGYYGYTF.

J is TRBJ2-5 and V is TRBV29-1, with 9 bases identical to TRBD2. V dropped 4 bases and J dropped 5; count of bases not matched to a gene: 14. Germline CDR1 reads SQVTM; CDR2 reads ANQGSEA. CDR3 length: 16 residues. The CDR3 nucleotides read TGCAGCGTTGGAAGAGGCCTAGCGGGACGATGGGAGACCCAGTACTTC. This translates into CSVGRGLAGRWETQYF.

This chain links TRBV27 with TRBJ2-2; D possibly corresponds to TRBD1 (6 bases). CDR1 and CDR2 (germline): MNHEY, SMNVEV (reference sequence). The V and J ends lost 0 bases and 6 bases respectively, with 17 bases between them. The CDR3 covers 17 residues. CDR3 loop: CASSLSNRALAAGELFF. Written as DNA, the CDR3 is TGTGCCAGCAGTTTATCGAACAGGGCGCTAGCCGCCGGGGAGCTGTTTTTT.

The genes are TRBV7-2 and TRBJ1-1; the match to TRBD1 covers 7 bases. This CDR3 is 16 amino acids long. V lost 5 bases, J lost 0 bases, and 9 bases stayed unmatched. The germline V gene encodes CDR1 SGHTA and CDR2 FQGNSA. The CDR3 is CASSPRQGRLNTEAFF. CDR3 DNA: TGTGCCAGCAGCCCACGACAGGGACGCTTGAACACTGAAGCTTTCTTT.

Only one count was recorded for this clone. This chain connects TRBV7-2 to TRBJ2-7, with D perhaps TRBD1 or TRBD2 (5 bases each). V lost 1 base to trimming and J lost 1 base, with 11 bases between them. The CDR3 is 15 residues long. Germline V gene lookup returns CDR1 SGHTA and CDR2 FQGNSA. The CDR3 spells CASSLGGRLSYEQYF. In DNA form, the CDR3 reads TGTGCCAGCAGCTTAGGGGGACGGTTATCCTACGAGCAGTACTTC.

This clone was observed once. The chain recombines TRBV7-9 with TRBJ2-2; TRBD2 aligns across 13 bases. The CDR3 has 15 amino acids. CDR1 SEHNR and CDR2 FQNEAQ come from the germline V gene (reference sequence). The J segment lost 9 bases and the V segment lost 6 bases, leaving 7 bases of the junction unmatched. Here the CDR3 reads CASRGGLAGDRELFF. The CDR3 DNA reads as TGTGCCAGCAGGGGAGGACTAGCGGGAGATAGGGAGCTGTTTTTT. Together with reference TRBV7-9 and TRBJ2-2, the CDR3 gives the full variable domain: DTGVSQNPRHKITKRGQNVTFRCDPISEHNRLYWYRQTLGQGPEFLTYFQNEAQLEKSRLLSDRFSAERPKGSFSTLEIQRTEQGDSAMYLCASRGGLAGDRELFFGEGSRLTVL.

There are a few counts of this clone. The chain employs TRBV19 and TRBJ2-7, with 9 bases lining up with TRBD2. The CDR3 has 15 residues. V shed 3 bases and J 3 bases; nucleotides not matched to a gene: 6. Germline assignment: CDR1 LNHDA and CDR2 SQIVND (reference sequence). CDR3 loop: CASSMVTSGNYEQYF. The CDR3 nucleotides are TGTGCCAGTAGTATGGTGACTAGCGGAAACTACGAGCAGTACTTC. Full variable domain (outside the CDR3, taken from reference TRBV19 and TRBJ2-7): DGGITQSPKYLFRKEGQNVTLSCEQNLNHDAMYWYRQDPGQGLRLIYYSQIVNDFQKGDIAEGYSVSREKKESFPLTVTSAQKNPTAFYLCASSMVTSGNYEQYFGPGTRLTVT.

The sample holds one count of this clone. This chain joins TRBV5-1 and TRBJ2-5; 12 bases fit TRBD1. Germline V gene lookup returns CDR1 SGHRS and CDR2 YFSETQ. There are 15 residues in the CDR3. V gave up 3 bases and J gave up 4 bases; unmatched junction bases: 4. The DNA of the CDR3 is TGCGCCAGCAGCTCCGGGACAGGGGGCTCAGAGACCCAGTACTTC. It is translated as CASSSGTGGSETQYF.

This chain's CDR3 is CASSPLGTGGSEEQYF. The CDR3 DNA reads as TGTGCCAGCTCACCGCTTGGGACAGGGGGTTCTGAGGAGCAGTACTTC. This chain links TRBV18 with TRBJ2-7; 11 positions agree with TRBD1. With 3 bases clipped from V and 7 bases from J, the junction kept 11 bases outside the gene matches. Germline V gene data show CDR1 as KGHSH and CDR2 as LQKENI. CDR3 length: 16 amino acids.

J is TRBJ1-5 and V is TRBV7-8; no firm D call. Germline loops: CDR1 SGHVS, CDR2 FQNEAQ. The CDR3 covers 14 residues. V shed 6 bases and J shed 9 bases, with 18 bases lying between them. The CDR3 region has the DNA TGTGCCAGCAGTCTGGACGGTCGTGGTGTGCCCCAGCATTTT. This translates into CASSLDGRGVPQHF.